The clone carrying this T cell receptor beta chain showed up just once. The sample comes from a study of blood T cell repertoires in COVID-19. The CDR3 spans 19 residues. Germline CDR1 and CDR2: SQVTM and ANQGSEA. V was shortened by 3 bases and J by 4 bases, with 30 bases between the two germline ends. Study members were between 18 and 89 years old and lived in 25 or so US regions. TCRdb's table, derived via immunoSEQ multiplex PCR, lists solely in-frame clones and lacks some. The sample has some 260,000 clones, approximately 90% seen once. The rearrangement joins TRBV29-1 to TRBJ1-2; D possibly corresponds to TRBD1 (5 bases). The sequenced sample was PBMCs or T cells enriched from blood (not recorded which). This sequence originates from a man aged 35 to 55 who had recovered from COVID-19. CDR3 in DNA: TGCAGCGTTGATACCTATATGGGGGGTCGATCGGATCCTGGCTATGGCTACACCTTC. Its translation is CSVDTYMGGRSDPGYGYTF.